These 9 T cell receptor beta chains came from one sample sequenced in a study of beta chain features in type 1 diabetes. Every bit of the isolated RNA underwent reverse transcription, so sequencing read expressed TCRB transcripts. Clones were sequenced by immunoSEQ multiplex PCR, and TCRdb holds only the in-frame ones, with some missing. Altogether 40,000 or so clones are present, around 52% being singletons, with the ten largest covering approximately 2.1%. Specimen: Tregs from blood. Receptors were obtained from a woman aged 18-29 years in good health.

The chain joins TRBV7-8 to TRBJ2-1; the D is unclear. V was shortened by 5 bases and J by 10 bases, with 9 bases between the two germline ends. CDR1 is SGHVS, CDR2 FQNEAQ, per germline. The CDR3 runs 11 residues. CDR3 in DNA: TGTGCCAGCAGCCCTCAGTTCGAGCAGTTCTTC. Its protein product is CASSPQFEQFF.

The chain employs TRBV30 and TRBJ2-1; the D is unclear. The CDR3 length is 14 residues. Germline V gene lookup returns CDR1 GTSNPN and CDR2 SVGIG (reference sequence). The germline V and J ends were trimmed by 5 bases and 10 bases, with 21 bases remaining between them. CDR3 sequence reads: CAWAHVTSSAEQFF. The CDR3 DNA is TGTGCCTGGGCCCATGTAACCTCGAGCGCGGAGCAGTTCTTC.

V and J are TRBV6-6 and TRBJ2-3, with 12 nucleotides matching TRBD2. There are 15 residues in the CDR3. The germline CDR1 and CDR2 sequences are MNHNY and SVGAGI (reference sequence). Losses at the gene ends were 2 bases for V and 8 bases for J; bases not matched to a gene: 5. The CDR3 DNA follows: TGTGCCAGCAGTTACGCGCTAGCGGGAGGGCTTACGCAGTATTTT. Its translation is CASSYALAGGLTQYF.

This clone was seen only once. The chain couples TRBV5-8 to TRBJ2-1; 8 bases are shared with TRBD2. The ends lost 3 bases at V and 0 bases at J; junction bases unmatched: 11. The germline CDR1 and CDR2 sequences are SGHTS and YDEGEE. CDR3 length equals 18 residues. The CDR3 here is CASSYPLAAASSYNEQFF. DNA of the CDR3: TGTGCCAGCAGCTACCCACTAGCGGCGGCGAGCTCCTACAATGAGCAGTTCTTC. Filled out from reference TRBV5-8 and TRBJ2-1, the complete variable domain reads EAGVTQSPTHLIKTRGQQATLRCSPISGHTSVYWYQQALGLGLQFLLWYDEGEERNRGNFPPRFSGRQFPNYSSELNVNALELEDSALYLCASSYPLAAASSYNEQFFGPGTRLTVL.

The V call is TRBV2, the J call TRBJ1-5; tentatively, D is TRBD1 (5 bases). Germline V gene data show CDR1 as SNHLY and CDR2 as FYNNEI. Trimming took off 0 bases at V and 5 bases at J, with 17 bases between the two ends. This CDR3 contains 17 residues. CDR3 in DNA: TGTGCCAGCAGTGAAGCCCGGGGGTCGGGTTTGCATCAGCCCCAGCATTTT. Its protein is CASSEARGSGLHQPQHF.

This clone showed up just once. The rearrangement links TRBV19 to TRBJ1-1, with TRBD1 matching 7 bases. J lost 3 bases, V lost 3 bases, and 4 bases had no gene match. The CDR3 totals 14 residues. Germline-derived CDR1 and CDR2 are LNHDA and SQIVND (reference sequence). The CDR3 bases are TGTGCCAGTAGTATGTTACAGGGGCACACTGAAGCTTTCTTT. Translation: CASSMLQGHTEAFF.

This clone was counted a few times. The chain uses TRBV29-1 and TRBJ2-7; TRBD1 aligns across 10 bases. Germline loops: CDR1 SQVTM, CDR2 ANQGSEA. The ends lost 3 bases at V and 2 bases at J; junction bases unmatched: 1. This CDR3 has 13 amino acids. CDR3 nucleotide sequence: TGCAGCGTTGAGGGACAGGGGCCCTACGAGCAGTACTTC. Its protein is CSVEGQGPYEQYF.

In its sample, this clone was seen a few times. The chain carries TRBV7-9 and TRBJ2-6; 7 bases line up with TRBD1. V dropped 4 bases and J dropped 1; count of bases not matched to a gene: 1. CDR1 is SEHNR and CDR2 is FQNEAQ in the germline V gene (reference sequence). The CDR3 runs to 15 residues. This CDR3 is CASSSGQSGANVLTF. The DNA of the CDR3 is TGTGCCAGCAGCTCGGGACAGTCTGGGGCCAACGTCCTGACTTTC.

The count of this clone is one. The rearrangement links TRBV4-1 to TRBJ2-1, with 10 bases lining up with TRBD1. In germline, CDR1 is MGHRA, CDR2 YSYEKL. This CDR3 has 16 amino acids. After removal of 2 bases from V and 10 bases from J, the junction contained 11 bases not matched to a gene. The CDR3 is CASSQSGQGSTIEQFF. The CDR3 DNA reads as TGCGCCAGCAGCCAATCGGGACAGGGGTCCACGATCGAGCAGTTCTTC.